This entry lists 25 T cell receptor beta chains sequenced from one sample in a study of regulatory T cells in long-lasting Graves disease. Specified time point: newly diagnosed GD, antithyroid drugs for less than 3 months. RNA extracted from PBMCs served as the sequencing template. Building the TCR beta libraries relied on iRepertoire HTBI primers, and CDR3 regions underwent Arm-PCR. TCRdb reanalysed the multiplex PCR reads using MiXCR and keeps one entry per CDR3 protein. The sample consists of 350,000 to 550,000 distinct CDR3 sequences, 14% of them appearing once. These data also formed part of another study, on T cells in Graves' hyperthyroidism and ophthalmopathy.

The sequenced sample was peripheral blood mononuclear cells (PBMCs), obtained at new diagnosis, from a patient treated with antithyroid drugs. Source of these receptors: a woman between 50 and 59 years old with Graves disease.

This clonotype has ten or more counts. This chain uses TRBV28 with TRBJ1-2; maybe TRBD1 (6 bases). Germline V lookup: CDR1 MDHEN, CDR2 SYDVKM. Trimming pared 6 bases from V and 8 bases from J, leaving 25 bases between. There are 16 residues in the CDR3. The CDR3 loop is CASSRPGDTNSRGYTF. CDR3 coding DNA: TGTGCCAGCAGCCGCCCAGGGGACACGAATAGCAGGGGCTACACCTTC.

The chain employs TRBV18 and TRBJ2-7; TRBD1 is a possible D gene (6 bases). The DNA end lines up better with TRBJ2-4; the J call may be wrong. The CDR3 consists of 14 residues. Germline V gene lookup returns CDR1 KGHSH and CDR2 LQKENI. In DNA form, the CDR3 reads TGTGCCAGCTCACCCTCGGACAGACTAAACATTCAGTACTTC. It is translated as CASSPSDRLNIQYF.

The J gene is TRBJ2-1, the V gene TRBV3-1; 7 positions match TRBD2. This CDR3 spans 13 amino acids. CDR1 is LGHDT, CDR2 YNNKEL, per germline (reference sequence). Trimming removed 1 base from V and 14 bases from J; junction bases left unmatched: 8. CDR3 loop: CASSQGASGNEFF. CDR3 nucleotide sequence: TGTGCCAGCAGCCAAGGGGCGAGCGGGAATGAGTTCTTC.

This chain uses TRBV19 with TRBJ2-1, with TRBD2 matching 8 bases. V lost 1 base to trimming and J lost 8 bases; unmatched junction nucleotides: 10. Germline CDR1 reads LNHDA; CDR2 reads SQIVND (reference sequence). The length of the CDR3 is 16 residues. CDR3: CASSIGDWREEDEQFF. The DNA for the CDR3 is TGTGCCAGTAGTATAGGGGACTGGCGGGAGGAGGATGAGCAGTTCTTC.

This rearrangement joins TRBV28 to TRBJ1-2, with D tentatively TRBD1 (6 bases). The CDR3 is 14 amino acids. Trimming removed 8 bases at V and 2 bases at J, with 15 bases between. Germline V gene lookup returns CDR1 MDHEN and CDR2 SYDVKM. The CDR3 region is CASGIDTGNYGYTF. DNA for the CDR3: TGTGCCAGCGGTATAGACACAGGGAACTATGGCTACACCTTC.

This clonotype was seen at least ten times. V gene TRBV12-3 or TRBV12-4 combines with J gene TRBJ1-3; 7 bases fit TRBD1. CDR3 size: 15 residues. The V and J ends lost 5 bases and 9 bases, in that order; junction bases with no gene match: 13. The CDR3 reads CASSERTGGSVTIYF. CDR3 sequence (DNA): TGTGCCAGCAGTGAACGGACAGGAGGTTCCGTCACCATATATTTT.

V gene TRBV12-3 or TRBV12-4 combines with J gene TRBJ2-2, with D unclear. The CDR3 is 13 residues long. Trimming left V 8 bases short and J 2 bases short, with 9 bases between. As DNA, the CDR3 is TGTGCCAGCGGATTGACCAACACCGGGGAGCTGTTTTTT. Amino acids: CASGLTNTGELFF.

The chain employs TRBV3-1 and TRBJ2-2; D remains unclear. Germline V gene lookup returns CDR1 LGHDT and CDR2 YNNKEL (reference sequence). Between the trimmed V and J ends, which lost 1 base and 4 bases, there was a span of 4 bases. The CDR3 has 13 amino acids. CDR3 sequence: CASSQGPTGELFF. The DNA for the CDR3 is TGTGCCAGCAGCCAAGGACCCACCGGGGAGCTGTTTTTT.

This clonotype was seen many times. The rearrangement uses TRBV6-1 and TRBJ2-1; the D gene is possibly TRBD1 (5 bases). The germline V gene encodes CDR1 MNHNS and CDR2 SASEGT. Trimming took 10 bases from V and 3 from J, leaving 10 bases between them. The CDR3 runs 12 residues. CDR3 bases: TGTGCCACCAGGGTAATCTACAATGAGCAGTTCTTC. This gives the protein CATRVIYNEQFF.

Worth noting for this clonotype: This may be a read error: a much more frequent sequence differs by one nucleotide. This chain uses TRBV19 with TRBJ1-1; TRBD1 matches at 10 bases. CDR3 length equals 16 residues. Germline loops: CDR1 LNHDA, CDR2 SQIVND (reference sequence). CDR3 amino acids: CTSSRHAGQGSSEAFF. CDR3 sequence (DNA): TGTACCAGTAGTCGTCATGCGGGACAGGGGTCTTCTGAAGCTTTCTTT. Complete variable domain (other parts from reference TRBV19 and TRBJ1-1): DGGITQSPKYLFRKEGQNVTLSCEQNLNHDAMYWYRQDPGQGLRLIYYSQIVNDFQKGDIAEGYSVSREKKESFPLTVTSAQKNPTAFYLCTSSRHAGQGSSEAFFGQGTRLTVV.

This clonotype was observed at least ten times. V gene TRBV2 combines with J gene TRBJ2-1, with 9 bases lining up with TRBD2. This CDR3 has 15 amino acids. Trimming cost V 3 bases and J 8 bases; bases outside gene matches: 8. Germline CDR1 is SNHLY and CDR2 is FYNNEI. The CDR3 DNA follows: TGTGCCAGCAGTGAGCGGGAGGGCAGCTTGCATGAGCAGTTCTTC. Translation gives CASSEREGSLHEQFF.

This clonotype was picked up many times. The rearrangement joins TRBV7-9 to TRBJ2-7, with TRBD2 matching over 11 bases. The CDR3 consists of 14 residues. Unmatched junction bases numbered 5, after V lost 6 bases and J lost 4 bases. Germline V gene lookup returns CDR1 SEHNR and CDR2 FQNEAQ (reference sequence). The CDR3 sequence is CASSGLAGHYEQYF. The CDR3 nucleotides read TGTGCCAGCAGTGGACTAGCGGGCCATTACGAGCAGTACTTC.

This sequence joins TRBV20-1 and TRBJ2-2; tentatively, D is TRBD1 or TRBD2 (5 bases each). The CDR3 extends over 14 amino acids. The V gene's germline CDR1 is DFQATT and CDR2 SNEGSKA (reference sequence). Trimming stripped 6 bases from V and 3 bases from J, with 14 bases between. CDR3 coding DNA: TGCAGTGCGAGGGACGGCGCGGACACCGGGGAGCTGTTTTTT. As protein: CSARDGADTGELFF.

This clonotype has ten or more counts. The CDR3 nucleotides read TGTGCCAGCAGACCCAGAATCACAGCTAATGAAGCTTTCTTT. Translating it yields CASRPRITANEAFF. This chain connects TRBV6-1 to TRBJ1-1; unclear D gene. V was shortened by 6 bases and J by 7 bases, with 18 bases between the two germline ends. Looked up from germline, CDR1 is MNHNS and CDR2 is SASEGT. This CDR3 spans 14 amino acids.

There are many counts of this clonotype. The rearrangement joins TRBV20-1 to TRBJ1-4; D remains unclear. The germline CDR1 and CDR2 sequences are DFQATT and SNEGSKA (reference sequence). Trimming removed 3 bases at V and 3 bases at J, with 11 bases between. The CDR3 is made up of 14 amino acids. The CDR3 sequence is CSASILAPNEKLFF. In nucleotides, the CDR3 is TGCAGTGCTAGTATACTTGCCCCTAATGAAAAACTGTTTTTT.

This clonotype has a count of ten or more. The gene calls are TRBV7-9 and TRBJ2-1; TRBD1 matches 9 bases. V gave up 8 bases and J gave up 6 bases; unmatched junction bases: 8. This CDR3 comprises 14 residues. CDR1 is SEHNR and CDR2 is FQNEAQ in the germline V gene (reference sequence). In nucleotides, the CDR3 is TGTGCCAGCTCCGGGACAGGGAGGATCAATGAGCAGTTCTTC. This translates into CASSGTGRINEQFF.

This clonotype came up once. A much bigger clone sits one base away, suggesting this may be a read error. In DNA, the CDR3 is TGCGCCAGCAGCTTAACAGGGCGGGACTATGTCTACACCTTC. It specifies CASSLTGRDYVYTF. This sequence joins TRBV5-1 and TRBJ1-2, with D perhaps TRBD1 (6 bases). In germline, CDR1 is SGHRS, CDR2 YFSETQ. The CDR3 extends over 14 amino acids. The whole variable domain, remainder taken from reference TRBV5-1 and TRBJ1-2, is KAGVTQTPRYLIKTRGQQVTLSCSPISGHRSVSWYQQTPGQGLQFLFEYFSETQRNKGNFPGRFSGRQFSNSRSEMNVSTLELGDSALYLCASSLTGRDYVYTFGSGTRLTVV.

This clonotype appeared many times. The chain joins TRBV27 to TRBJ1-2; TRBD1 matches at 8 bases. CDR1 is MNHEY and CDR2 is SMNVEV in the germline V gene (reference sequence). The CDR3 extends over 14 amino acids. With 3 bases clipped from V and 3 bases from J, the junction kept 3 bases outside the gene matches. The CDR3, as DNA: TGTGCCAGCAGTTTGGACAGGGCAGACTATGGCTACACCTTC. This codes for CASSLDRADYGYTF.

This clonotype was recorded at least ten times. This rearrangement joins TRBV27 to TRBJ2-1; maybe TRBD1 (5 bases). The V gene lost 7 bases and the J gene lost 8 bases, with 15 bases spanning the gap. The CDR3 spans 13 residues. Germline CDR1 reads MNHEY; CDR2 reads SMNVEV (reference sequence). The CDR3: CASTRAVWDEQFF. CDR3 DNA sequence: TGTGCCAGCACCAGGGCGGTATGGGATGAGCAGTTCTTC.

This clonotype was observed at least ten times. In DNA form, the CDR3 reads TGTGCCAGCTCACCACCGGGGGACGCCTTTGGGGATACGCAGTATTTT. Its translation is CASSPPGDAFGDTQYF. The chain employs TRBV18 and TRBJ2-3; the D call may be TRBD1 or TRBD2 (5 bases each). Trimming took 0 bases from V and 6 from J, leaving 16 bases between them. Germline CDR1 and CDR2: KGHSH and LQKENI. This CDR3 has 16 amino acids.

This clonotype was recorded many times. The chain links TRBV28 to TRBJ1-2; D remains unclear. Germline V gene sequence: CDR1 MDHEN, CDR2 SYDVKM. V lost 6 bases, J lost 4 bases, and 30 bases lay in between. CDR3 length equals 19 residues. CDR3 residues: CASSPPRTAAALSVYGYTF. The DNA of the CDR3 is TGTGCCAGCAGCCCCCCAAGGACGGCGGCTGCCCTCTCCGTCTATGGCTACACCTTC.

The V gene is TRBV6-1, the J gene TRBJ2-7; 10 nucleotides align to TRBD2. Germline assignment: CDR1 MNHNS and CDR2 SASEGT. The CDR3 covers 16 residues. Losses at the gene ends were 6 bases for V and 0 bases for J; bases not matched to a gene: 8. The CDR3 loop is CASREEAGGGSYEQYF. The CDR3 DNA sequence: TGTGCCAGCAGGGAGGAAGCGGGAGGGGGCTCCTACGAGCAGTACTTC.

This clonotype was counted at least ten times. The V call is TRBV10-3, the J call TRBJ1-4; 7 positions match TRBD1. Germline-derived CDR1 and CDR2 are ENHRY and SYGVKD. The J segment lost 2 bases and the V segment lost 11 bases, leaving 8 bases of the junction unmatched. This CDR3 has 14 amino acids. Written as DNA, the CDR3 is TGTGCCGTACAGCCGGACAGGACTAATGAAAAACTGTTTTTT. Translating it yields CAVQPDRTNEKLFF.

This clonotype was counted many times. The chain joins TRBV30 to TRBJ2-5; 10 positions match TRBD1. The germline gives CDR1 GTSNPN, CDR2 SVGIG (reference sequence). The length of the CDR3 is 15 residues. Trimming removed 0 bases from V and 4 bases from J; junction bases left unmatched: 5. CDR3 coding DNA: TGTGCCTGGAGTGTAGGGACAGGGGTAGGAGAGACCCAGTACTTC. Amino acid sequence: CAWSVGTGVGETQYF.

CDR3: CSHRESLIDTQYF. The CDR3 DNA sequence: TGCAGCCATCGGGAGAGTTTGATAGATACGCAGTATTTT. The chain is built from TRBV29-1 and TRBJ2-3, with a tentative D call TRBD2 (6 bases). The V end lost 8 bases, the J end lost 5 bases, and 17 bases lay between the germline ends. The CDR3 sequence is 13 residues long. Per the germline V gene, CDR1 is SQVTM and CDR2 is ANQGSEA.